This is a list of T cell receptor beta chains from one sample in a study of T cells expressing NK-cell markers. TCRdb reanalyzed the 5' RACE reads and collapses them to one entry per CDR3 protein, without DNA. This sample contains about 400,000 distinct CDR3 sequences. Sequencing used blood T cells: a sorted CD56 or NKG2C T cell subset, CD4+ or CD8+ T cells, or bulk PBMC T cells (not recorded which). All receptors derive from a woman between 45 and 65 years old in good health. Each CDR3 is given with its conserved first and last residue.

v_gene: TRBV20-1; j_gene: TRBJ2-3; CDR3aa: CSVRRSAGGADTQYF
v_gene: TRBV29-1; j_gene: TRBJ2-5; CDR3aa: CSVAIAGAQETQYF
v_gene: TRBV12-3/TRBV12-4; j_gene: TRBJ2-1; CDR3aa: CASGDGRGAEQFF
v_gene: TRBV9; j_gene: TRBJ2-7; CDR3aa: CASSVGRLLAGDEQYF
v_gene: TRBV3-1; j_gene: TRBJ2-1; CDR3aa: CASSQAVGLAANEQFF
v_gene: TRBV20-1; j_gene: TRBJ1-1; CDR3aa: CSASPVGTVLAAFF
v_gene: TRBV29-1; j_gene: TRBJ1-1; CDR3aa: CSGGWTHEAFF
v_gene: TRBV5-6; j_gene: TRBJ1-2; CDR3aa: CASSLDRYYGYTF
v_gene: TRBV20-1; j_gene: TRBJ2-3; CDR3aa: CSAQYTSGPSTDTQYF
v_gene: TRBV9; j_gene: TRBJ2-1; CDR3aa: CASSVAHPWTQTGTRPYNEQFF
v_gene: TRBV4-1; j_gene: TRBJ1-5; CDR3aa: CASSQAGAGKLHQPQHF
v_gene: TRBV7-9; j_gene: TRBJ1-1; CDR3aa: CASSPWGWEERAFF
v_gene: TRBV7-9; j_gene: TRBJ2-3; CDR3aa: CASSFDPGLALITDTQYF
v_gene: TRBV7-9; j_gene: TRBJ1-1; CDR3aa: CASSPSWWQGETEAFF
v_gene: TRBV7-8; j_gene: TRBJ2-3; CDR3aa: CATTSGRLPDTQYF
v_gene: TRBV20-1; j_gene: TRBJ2-4; CDR3aa: CSASGGTNIQYF
v_gene: TRBV19; j_gene: TRBJ2-2; CDR3aa: CASSTPGQLTGELFF
v_gene: TRBV10-3; j_gene: TRBJ2-2; CDR3aa: CAIRSTGGLAGGENTGELFF
v_gene: TRBV7-8; j_gene: TRBJ2-3; CDR3aa: CASSLLLAGTDTQYF
v_gene: TRBV7-8; j_gene: TRBJ2-5; CDR3aa: CASGTPSETQYF
v_gene: TRBV24-1; j_gene: TRBJ2-2; CDR3aa: CATRGGTHTGELFF
v_gene: TRBV2; j_gene: TRBJ2-5; CDR3aa: CASILGVGETQYF